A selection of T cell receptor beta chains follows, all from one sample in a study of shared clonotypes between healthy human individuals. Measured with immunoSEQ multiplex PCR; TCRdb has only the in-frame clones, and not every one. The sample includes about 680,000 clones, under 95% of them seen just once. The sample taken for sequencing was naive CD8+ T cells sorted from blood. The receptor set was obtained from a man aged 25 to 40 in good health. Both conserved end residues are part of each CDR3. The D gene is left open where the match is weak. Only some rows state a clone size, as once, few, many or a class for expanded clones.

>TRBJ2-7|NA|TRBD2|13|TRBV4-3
TGCGCCAGCAGCCCGGGACTATCCTACGAGCAGTACTTC
CASSPGLSYEQYF
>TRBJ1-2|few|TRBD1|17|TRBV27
TGTGCCAGCAGTTCTCAACTCCAGGGGGCGCTTGGTACTGGCTACACCTTC
CASSSQLQGALGTGYTF
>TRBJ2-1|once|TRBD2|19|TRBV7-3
TGTGCCAGCAGCTCTAACGCCCTCGGTAGCGGGAGTCCGGGGAATGAGCAGTTCTTC
CASSSNALGSGSPGNEQFF
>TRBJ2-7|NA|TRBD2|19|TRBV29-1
TGCAGCGTTGAAGCCCCTTGGACTAGCGGGAGGGAAGGAGCCTACGAGCAGTACTTC
CSVEAPWTSGREGAYEQYF
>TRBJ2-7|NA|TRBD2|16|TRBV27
TGTGCCAGCAGTTCCATGACTAGCGGGGGTTTCTACGAGCAGTACTTC
CASSSMTSGGFYEQYF
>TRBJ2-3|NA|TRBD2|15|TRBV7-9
TGTGCCAGCAGCCTAATAGGACTAGACGCAGATACGCAGTATTTT
CASSLIGLDADTQYF
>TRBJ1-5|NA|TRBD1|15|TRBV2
TGTGCCAGCAGTGCTGGGGGACAGGGTAATCAGCCCCAGCATTTT
CASSAGGQGNQPQHF
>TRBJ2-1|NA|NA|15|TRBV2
TGTGCCAGCAGTGTACTTCTCACGAGGGGGAATGAGCAGTTCTTC
CASSVLLTRGNEQFF
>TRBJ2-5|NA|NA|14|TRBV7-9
TGTGCCAGCAGCAATCTCGGCAGCCAAGAGACCCAGTACTTC
CASSNLGSQETQYF
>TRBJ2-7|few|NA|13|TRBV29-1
TGCAGCGTTGAAAGCCGAAGCGAGAACGAGCAGTACTTC
CSVESRSENEQYF
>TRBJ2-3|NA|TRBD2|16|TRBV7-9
TGTGCCAGCAGCCCCCGCGGCGGGAGGGCCGCAGATACGCAGTATTTT
CASSPRGGRAADTQYF
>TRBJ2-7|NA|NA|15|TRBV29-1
TGCAGCGCCGGGTCTCCGGGACGAATTAACTACGAGCAGTACTTC
CSAGSPGRINYEQYF
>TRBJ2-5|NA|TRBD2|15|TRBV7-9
TGTGCCAGCAGCCCCCCGCCGGGACTAAGGGAGACCCAGTACTTC
CASSPPPGLRETQYF
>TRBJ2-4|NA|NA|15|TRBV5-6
TGTGCCAGCAGCTTGGAACACCTAACAGGTAACATTCAGTACTTC
CASSLEHLTGNIQYF
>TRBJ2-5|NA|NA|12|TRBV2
TGTGCCAGCAGGGGCAGAGAAGAGACCCAGTACTTC
CASRGREETQYF
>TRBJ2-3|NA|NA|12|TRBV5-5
TGTGCCAGCAGCTCGGGGGTGGATACGCAGTATTTT
CASSSGVDTQYF
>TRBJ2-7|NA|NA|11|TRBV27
TGTGCCAGCAGTTTATCGTACGAGCAGTACTTC
CASSLSYEQYF
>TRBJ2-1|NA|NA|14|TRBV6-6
TGTGCCAGCAGTTTTTCAATGGAAAACAATGAGCAGTTCTTC
CASSFSMENNEQFF